This T cell receptor (beta chain) is from a study of blood T cell repertoires in COVID-19 (dated by TCRdb to 2019 to 2021). For the wider study: The collaborator samples originated in the United States, Italy and Spain and spanned the acute and convalescent phases of COVID-19. The prospective study material was composed of cDNA or gDNA derived from T cells, B-cell-depleted T cells, or PBMCs. Deeply sampled blood TCRbeta repertoires from subjects exposed to, actively infected with, or recovered from COVID-19 were included in the dataset. A freely available public database, intended as a resource for researchers studying the immune response to SARS-CoV-2, is where the repertoires were released. Samples were obtained from the ongoing ImmuneRACE study (first 160 participants) and from 950 to 1,500 subjects provided by 6 global collaborators. Sample metadata almost always included a de-identified subject ID, COVID-19 status, age in years and sex. Where available, HLA class I and class II types were taken from metadata supplied by the sample provider and were not determined by assay-based typing. On the study overall, not on this receptor specifically: The quantity of clinical and demographic metadata differed by source and by participant and was supplied without curation.

TCRbeta CDR3 regions were amplified from genomic DNA by means of the immunoSEQ Assay, a bias-controlled multiplex PCR. Concerning the study's data processing: Nucleated cell counts per sample were estimated from amplification of reference gene primers within the assay. To quantify the absolute abundance of each unique TCRbeta CDR3 rearrangement, sequence reads were collapsed and filtered. Productive Simpson clonality was computed per sample as the square root of Simpson's diversity index over productive rearrangements. Held by TCRdb, this immuneACCESS table contains in-frame sequences only and omits some clones. Under half of the omission traces to an unresolved V gene where checked; the cause of the rest is unknown. D and trimming come from the DNA, and the V and J calls and clone size come from that table. The sample records around 32,000 clones, roughly 88% of which are singletons. The top ten clonotypes cover about 1% of the sample.

Each collaborating institution followed its own protocols to collect whole blood in K2EDTA tubes. For TCRbeta analysis, collaborator samples were shipped as frozen whole blood, as isolated PBMCs, or as DNA extracted from either sample type. The germline V gene supplies CDR1 SGHDT and CDR2 YYEEEE. The CDR3 runs 15 amino acids, cysteine and phenylalanine included. Solely the CDR3 DNA is kept, with 45 bases framed from the first base. V drops 4 bases and J drops 1 base, leaving 14 bases in between. This clone is a singleton in its sample. Its antigen remains unidentified. Qualities for individual bases were not recorded, and no much larger clone is one base off.

The V and J segments used are TRBV5-6 and TRBJ1-1, with the D gene call left open. This clonotype was sampled from a man in his 70s with active or convalescent COVID-19. The sequencing input was peripheral blood. The nucleotide sequence reads TGTGCCAGCAGCCCTGGACTCACGGAGAACACTGAAGCTTTCTTT. It is translated as CASSPGLTENTEAFF.